This TCR beta chain was obtained from a study of T cell responses to AZD1222 COVID-19 vaccine. The CDR3 contains 17 residues. Looked up from germline, CDR1 is LGHNA and CDR2 is YSLEER. The V and J ends lost 1 base and 0 bases respectively, with 13 bases between them. Study-level results: Mapped onto spike, vaccine-associated CD4 TCRs spanned it and were dominant at 160-218 and 743-854.

Produced via immunoSEQ multiplex PCR; TCRdb's table is partial and in-frame only. The data hold about 200,000 clones, with about 93% observed a single time. As concerns this clone: Its antigen is as yet unknown.

The origin of this receptor is an adult who received the AZD1222 COVID-19 vaccine. The J gene is TRBJ1-3, the V gene TRBV4-3; D remains unclear. The material was peripheral blood, obtained 28 days after the second AZD1222 dose. The CDR3 region has the DNA TGCGCCAGCAGCCAAGCTGTCAGCCTTGCCTCTGGAAACACCATATATTTT. Its protein product is CASSQAVSLASGNTIYF.